Listed here are 22 T cell receptor beta chains from one sample, sequenced in a study of T-cell memory formation after mild COVID-19. One entry per CDR3 protein, called by TCRdb with MiXCR from the 5' RACE reads. The sample records 350,000 to 450,000 distinct CDR3 sequences, roughly 20% being singletons. The sequenced sample consisted of PBMCs or a T cell subset sorted from them (not recorded which). The source is an adult woman who had mild COVID-19 (a few samples of this study predate the infection). Cell type and time point are not known.

The CDR3 bases are TGTGCCAGCAGCCAAGAGGTCAGAAACACCGGGGAGCTGTTTTTT. It specifies CASSQEVRNTGELFF. J is TRBJ2-2 and V is TRBV4-2; D is ambiguous. This CDR3 contains 15 residues. Per germline, CDR1 LGHNA and CDR2 YNFKEQ. V was pared by 0 bases and J by 2 bases, with 7 bases between.

The sample holds a few counts of this clonotype. The V and J genes are TRBV9 and TRBJ1-1; D call uncertain. The CDR3 spans 13 residues. Germline V CDR1 and CDR2: SGDLS, YYNGEE. V shed 0 bases and J shed 1 base, with 4 bases lying between them. The CDR3 spells CASSVASNTEAFF. In nucleotides, the CDR3 is TGTGCCAGCAGCGTAGCCTCGAACACTGAAGCTTTCTTT.

In the case of this clonotype: Sequence at one end of the junction differs from germline and may be a read error. This chain uses TRBV4-1 with TRBJ2-1; 11 bases agree with TRBD1. The CDR3 is made up of 15 amino acids. Germline CDR1 is MGHRA and CDR2 is YSYEKL. CDR3 coding DNA: TGTGCCAGCTCACAGGGACAGGGGGCCTACAATGAGCAGTTCTTC. Amino acid sequence: CASSQGQGAYNEQFF.

In this sample, this clonotype turned up a few times. This chain uses TRBV5-1 with TRBJ2-3; 7 bases map to TRBD2. In germline, CDR1 is SGHRS, CDR2 YFSETQ. V lost 3 bases to trimming and J lost 0 bases; unmatched junction nucleotides: 7. The CDR3 extends over 16 amino acids. The CDR3 loop is CASSYQAGSSTDTQYF. Written as DNA, the CDR3 is TGCGCCAGCAGCTACCAAGCGGGGTCGAGCACAGATACGCAGTATTTT.

The rearrangement uses TRBV12-3 or TRBV12-4 and TRBJ1-5, with TRBD1 as a possible D gene (6 bases). The CDR3 is 14 amino acids. The V end lost 6 bases, the J end lost 11 bases, and 20 bases lay between the germline ends. This CDR3 is CASSHRVLQSAQHF. DNA for the CDR3: TGTGCCAGCAGCCACAGGGTTCTACAATCGGCCCAGCATTTT.

At least ten counts were recorded for this clonotype. The chain is built from TRBV15 and TRBJ2-7; 9 bases are a match to TRBD2. The germline gives CDR1 LNHNV, CDR2 YYDKDF (reference sequence). The V segment lost 2 bases and the J segment 2 bases; nucleotides outside the gene matches: 7. The CDR3 runs to 16 residues. The CDR3 region is CATSRLAGTKAYEQYF. The CDR3 DNA is TGTGCCACCAGCAGACTAGCGGGGACTAAAGCCTACGAGCAGTACTTC.

This clonotype is a singleton in its sample. The chain combines TRBV18 with TRBJ2-4; no firm D call. Trimming shortened V by 1 base and J by 2 bases, and 21 bases separated the two germline ends. The length of the CDR3 is 19 residues. Germline CDR1 KGHSH, CDR2 LQKENI. CDR3 sequence: CASSPRGPTNVFTKNIQYF. As DNA, the CDR3 is TGTGCCAGCTCACCACGAGGACCCACCAATGTCTTTACCAAAAACATTCAGTACTTC.

This clonotype has a handful of counts. V usage is TRBV11-2 and J usage is TRBJ1-3, with D possibly being TRBD1 (5 bases). Germline V gene lookup returns CDR1 SGHAT and CDR2 FQNNGV. The ends were cut back, 5 bases at V and 2 bases at J, with 10 bases in the middle. The CDR3 is made up of 14 amino acids. CDR3 loop: CASSRLGAGNTIYF. CDR3 nucleotide sequence: TGTGCCAGCAGCCGCCTGGGGGCTGGAAACACCATATATTTT.

J is TRBJ2-3 and V is TRBV12-3 or TRBV12-4; D uncertain. CDR3 length: 14 residues. V was pared by 3 bases and J by 1 base, with 8 bases between. The chain's CDR3 is CASSFSTGTDTQYF. Written as DNA, the CDR3 is TGTGCCAGCAGTTTTTCGACGGGCACAGATACGCAGTATTTT.

This clonotype was detected only a few times. This chain links TRBV3-1 with TRBJ2-3, with D perhaps being TRBD1 or TRBD2 (5 bases each). The CDR3 extends over 15 amino acids. The germline V gene has CDR1 LGHDT and CDR2 YNNKEL (reference sequence). Trimming removed 1 base at V and 2 bases at J, with 10 bases between. The CDR3 bases are TGTGCCAGCAGCCAAGGAGGGGCAAACACAGATACGCAGTATTTT. It encodes CASSQGGANTDTQYF.

This clonotype showed up just a few times. The V gene is TRBV5-1, the J gene TRBJ2-1, with 9 bases aligning to TRBD2. CDR3 size: 16 residues. Trimming at V came to 6 bases and at J to 5 bases, leaving 12 bases not matched to a gene. The V gene's germline CDR1 is SGHRS and CDR2 YFSETQ. CDR3 coding DNA: TGCGCCAGCATCTCGGGAGGCGGGGGGGTCAACAATGAGCAGTTCTTC. It translates to CASISGGGGVNNEQFF.

This clonotype came up a few times. The rearrangement joins TRBV7-9 to TRBJ2-7, with TRBD2 matching over 7 bases. This CDR3 has 15 residues. CDR1 SEHNR and CDR2 FQNEAQ come from the germline V gene (reference sequence). Trimming at V came to 4 bases and at J to 6 bases, leaving 12 bases not matched to a gene. The chain's CDR3 is CASSSLSGDPSEQYF. The CDR3 nucleotides are TGTGCCAGCAGCTCCTTAAGCGGGGATCCATCCGAGCAGTACTTC. The full variable domain, rest sourced from reference TRBV7-9 and TRBJ2-7, is DTGVSQNPRHKITKRGQNVTFRCDPISEHNRLYWYRQTLGQGPEFLTYFQNEAQLEKSRLLSDRFSAERPKGSFSTLEIQRTEQGDSAMYLCASSSLSGDPSEQYFGPGTRLTVT.

CDR3 DNA sequence: TGTGCCAGCAGCTGGGACATCACTAATGAAAAACTGTTTTTT. Translation gives CASSWDITNEKLFF. The chain carries TRBV7-2 and TRBJ1-4, with D maybe TRBD1 (6 bases). CDR3 size: 14 residues. Germline CDR1 SGHTA, CDR2 FQGNSA. With 4 bases removed from V and 2 bases from J, the gap between germline ends came to 8 bases.

The chain is built from TRBV12-3 or TRBV12-4 and TRBJ1-4; 10 bases match TRBD1. This CDR3 is 15 amino acids long. J lost 8 bases, V lost 5 bases, and 8 bases had no gene match. CDR3 region: CASSPRQGAVEKLFF. DNA for the CDR3: TGTGCCAGCAGTCCGCGACAGGGGGCGGTCGAAAAACTGTTTTTT.

In DNA form, the CDR3 reads TGTGCCACCAGTGATGAGGACGTAGGTCTCTCCTACAATGAGCAGTTCTTC. Residues: CATSDEDVGLSYNEQFF. This chain links TRBV24-1 with TRBJ2-1, with D unresolved. Germline V gene sequence: CDR1 KGHDR, CDR2 SFDVKD. The CDR3 has 17 amino acids. V lost 3 bases and J 0 bases, leaving 14 bases between the germline ends.

This clonotype was seen more than once but under ten times. The gene calls are TRBV5-5 and TRBJ2-7; D possibly matches TRBD1 or TRBD2 (5 bases each). Trimming removed 2 bases from V and 4 bases from J, with 13 bases in between. Looked up from germline, CDR1 is SGHKS and CDR2 is YYEKEE (reference sequence). The CDR3 is 14 residues long. The CDR3 loop is CASSLTGQRYEQYF. DNA for the CDR3: TGTGCCAGCAGCTTAACGGGGCAACGTTACGAGCAGTACTTC.

The chain is built from TRBV2 and TRBJ2-4; D unclear. CDR3 size: 13 residues. Germline CDR1 and CDR2: SNHLY and FYNNEI. Trimming cost V 1 base and J 7 bases, with 8 bases left between them. The CDR3: CASSEGGPNIQYF. In DNA, the CDR3 is TGTGCCAGCAGTGAAGGGGGTCCTAACATTCAGTACTTC.

Turning to this clonotype: The junction departs from the called germline gene at one end, perhaps through a read error. The DNA of the CDR3 is TGTGCCAGGAGTATAACACCGGGACCCCCATTCTACGAGCAGTACTTC. This encodes CARSITPGPPFYEQYF. The V call is TRBV19, the J call TRBJ2-7, with D tentatively TRBD1 or TRBD2 (5 bases each). There are 16 residues in the CDR3. The germline CDR1 and CDR2 sequences are LNHDA and SQIVND (reference sequence).

The V call is TRBV12-3 or TRBV12-4, the J call TRBJ2-2; 9 bases are a match to TRBD2. V lost 6 bases to trimming and J lost 8 bases; unmatched junction nucleotides: 7. The CDR3 is 14 amino acids. As DNA, the CDR3 is TGTGCCAGCAGCCCGACTAGCGGCTCAGGGGAGCTGTTTTTT. Translated: CASSPTSGSGELFF.

This clonotype was picked up a small number of times. V is TRBV20-1 and J is TRBJ2-1, with TRBD1 matching 7 bases. Trimming took 5 bases from V and 4 from J; bases not matched to a gene: 5. CDR3 size: 13 residues. Germline V gene lookup returns CDR1 DFQATT and CDR2 SNEGSKA (reference sequence). The CDR3 loop is CSASTGPYNEQFF. The CDR3 nucleotides are TGCAGTGCTTCGACAGGGCCATACAATGAGCAGTTCTTC.

The chain uses TRBV9 and TRBJ2-3, with D possibly TRBD1 on 6 matching bases. V dropped 2 bases and J dropped 8 bases, with 12 bases sitting between them. The CDR3 sequence is 13 residues long. The germline V gene has CDR1 SGDLS and CDR2 YYNGEE. This CDR3 is CASSVGGFGTQYF. The CDR3 DNA follows: TGTGCCAGCAGCGTTGGGGGCTTTGGTACGCAGTATTTT.

This clonotype was counted between two and nine times. The chain joins TRBV9 to TRBJ2-1, with 7 bases that match TRBD2. Germline V CDR1 and CDR2: SGDLS, YYNGEE. J was trimmed by 3 bases and V by 0 bases; bases with no gene match: 3. The CDR3 extends over 15 amino acids. The DNA for the CDR3 is TGTGCCAGCAGCGTAGGGACTAGAAGCTACAATGAGCAGTTCTTC. It codes for CASSVGTRSYNEQFF.